This T cell receptor (beta chain) was sequenced during a study of shared clonotypes between healthy human individuals. The study, taken as a whole, reports: Shared clonotypes across all four donors exceeded non-shared ones in generation probability. Several donors shared approximately 5% of their naive CD4 clonotypes.

Genomic DNA of each subset was evenly split across several immunoSEQ plates. Here immunoSEQ multiplex PCR was the method, and the copy in TCRdb shows in-frame clones only, minus some. The repertoire holds about 680,000 clones, with around 73% as singletons. With 7 bases removed from V and 3 bases from J, the gap between germline ends came to 12 bases. CDR1 and CDR2 from the germline V gene are MNHEY and SVGAGI. This CDR3 has 14 residues. Splitting of CD4+ cells produced CD45RA+ naive and CD45RA-negative memory subsets. To note about this clone: Its antigen is currently unknown.

This receptor was identified in a woman aged 30 to 39 in good health. Material: memory CD4+ T cells sorted from blood. The subset is: CD45RA-negative fraction. The chain uses TRBV6-5 and TRBJ2-2; no firm D call. In DNA, the CDR3 is TGTGCCAGCACCGATGCTGGCTACACCGGGGAGCTGTTTTTT. Its protein product is CASTDAGYTGELFF.